The 4 T cell receptor beta chains reported below all come from one sample, sequenced in a study of blood T cell repertoires in COVID-19. The assay was immunoSEQ multiplex PCR, and TCRdb's table has in-frame clones only and misses some. The repertoire includes 150,000 to 200,000 clones, about 83% of them detected once, and about 5% sits in the top ten. Sequenced material: peripheral blood. Receptor source: a human donor in a cohort sampled during active COVID-19.

The chain is built from TRBV23-1 and TRBJ1-6; D not resolved. TRBV23-1 is identified as an open reading frame with a role that is uncertain. The CDR3 has 15 residues. Trimming stripped 0 bases from V and 7 bases from J, with 10 bases between. This CDR3 reads CASSQSPGFNSPLHF. For the CDR3, the DNA is TGCGCCAGCAGTCAATCACCGGGGTTCAATTCACCCCTCCACTTT.

This clone turned up a few times. The V gene is TRBV5-1, the J gene TRBJ1-1; a possible D gene is TRBD1 (5 bases). V lost 0 bases and J 3 bases, leaving 12 bases between the germline ends. Germline CDR1 reads SGHRS; CDR2 reads YFSETQ. This CDR3 has 15 residues. The CDR3 loop is CASSLDGGSDTEAFF. Here the CDR3 DNA reads TGCGCCAGCAGCTTGGACGGGGGGAGCGACACTGAAGCTTTCTTT.

This clone showed up just a few times. The V call is TRBV18, the J call TRBJ1-5; TRBD1 might be the D (5 bases). Trimming took 3 bases from V and 6 from J, leaving 9 bases between them. Germline V CDR1 and CDR2: KGHSH, LQKENI. There are 13 residues in the CDR3. CDR3 residues: CASSPGGVQPQHF. CDR3 DNA: TGTGCCAGCTCACCCGGAGGGGTTCAGCCCCAGCATTTT.

The rearrangement joins TRBV28 to TRBJ2-5; D unresolved. Trimming left V 3 bases short and J 5 bases short, with 7 bases between. The CDR3 runs to 12 residues. Germline V gives CDR1 MDHEN, CDR2 SYDVKM. CDR3 DNA sequence: TGTGCCAGCAGTTTCGGTCCGGAGACCCAGTACTTC. It specifies CASSFGPETQYF.